This is a list of T cell receptor beta chains from one sample in a study of blood T cell repertoires in COVID-19. The repertoire was sequenced with immunoSEQ multiplex PCR; TCRdb's copy has only in-frame clones and lacks some. The sample lists roughly 400,000 clones, approximately 89% occurring once. Input material: peripheral blood. These receptors were obtained from a woman aged 55-70 years with COVID-19, enrolled during active disease. Both conserved end residues are part of each CDR3. D genes are given only for firm matches. Rows give clone size only sometimes, using once, few, many, or a class for an expanded clone.

abundance	v_gene	d_gene	j_gene	CDR3nt	CDR3aa
.	TRBV3-1/TRBV3-2	TRBD1	TRBJ1-2	TGTGCCAGCAGCCAATGGGACAGGGGTTTCGATGGCTACACCTTC	CASSQWDRGFDGYTF
.	TRBV19	.	TRBJ1-5	TGTGCCAGTATCCGGACAGTAGGCTTAAGTAATCAGCCCCAGCATTTT	CASIRTVGLSNQPQHF
.	TRBV29-1	.	TRBJ1-2	TGCAGCGTTGAAGATCCCAGGGGAAAAAGCTATGGCTACACCTTC	CSVEDPRGKSYGYTF
.	TRBV7-6	TRBD1	TRBJ2-7	TGTGCCAGCAGCTTGGAACCGGGACAGGGGGCCTACGAGCAGTACTTC	CASSLEPGQGAYEQYF
.	TRBV7-9	.	TRBJ2-3	TGTGCCAGCAGCTTTCACAGGGGCACAGATACGCAGTATTTT	CASSFHRGTDTQYF
.	TRBV18	TRBD1	TRBJ1-5	TGTGCCAGCTCTCCCACCGGGACAGGGGGCAATCAGCCCCAGCATTTT	CASSPTGTGGNQPQHF
.	TRBV13	.	TRBJ1-1	TGTGCCAGCACCTCGGAAGGGGGCACTGAAGCTTTCTTT	CASTSEGGTEAFF
.	TRBV5-1	TRBD2	TRBJ2-3	TGCGCCAGCAGCCTCACTAGCGGGGGGGCAGACGATACGCAGTATTTT	CASSLTSGGADDTQYF
.	TRBV27	TRBD1	TRBJ1-6	TGTGCCAGCAGTTTACCTACACAGGGGCCACAGGGGTCACCCCTCCACTTT	CASSLPTQGPQGSPLHF
.	TRBV6-1	.	TRBJ2-7	TGTGCCAGCCAGGGTGGGACCTACGAGCAGTACTTC	CASQGGTYEQYF
.	TRBV2	.	TRBJ2-3	TGTGCCAGTCGAGGTACGGGGGTAAAGCAGTATTTT	CASRGTGVKQYF
.	TRBV5-1	.	TRBJ1-4	TGCGCCAGCAGCCTGGCGGGGAGAGATGAAAAACTGTTTTTT	CASSLAGRDEKLFF
.	TRBV9	.	TRBJ1-3	TGTGCCAGCAGCGTAGAGGGGGTTCGTGGAAACACCATATATTTT	CASSVEGVRGNTIYF
.	TRBV2	.	TRBJ2-1	TGTGCCAGCAGTGCGACAGGTCGAAGCTCCTACAATGAGCAGTTCTTC	CASSATGRSSYNEQFF
.	TRBV11-2	TRBD1	TRBJ1-2	TGTGCCAGCAGCCCAGGACAGGGCCTAAACTATGGCTACACCTTC	CASSPGQGLNYGYTF
.	TRBV15	TRBD1	TRBJ2-7	TGTGCCACCAGCCGGGACAGGAGCTCCTACGAGCAGTACTTC	CATSRDRSSYEQYF
.	TRBV18	.	TRBJ2-5	TGTGCCAGCTCACCACTTAAAGGGGTAGACCAAGAGACCCAGTACTTC	CASSPLKGVDQETQYF
few	TRBV7-2	TRBD2	TRBJ2-7	TGTGCCAGCAGCTCCGAAGCGGGGCCATCCTACGAGCAGTACTTC	CASSSEAGPSYEQYF
.	TRBV7-2	TRBD1	TRBJ1-4	TGTGCCAGCAGTTTCAGGGGGGTAGAAAAACTGTTTTTT	CASSFRGVEKLFF
once	TRBV13	.	TRBJ2-7	TGTGCCAGCAGCACACGGGACATCCTCTACGAGCAGTACTTC	CASSTRDILYEQYF
.	TRBV9	TRBD2	TRBJ2-5	TGTGCCAGCAGTTCTCGGACTAGCGGGCCGGAGACCCAGTACTTC	CASSSRTSGPETQYF
.	TRBV7-9	.	TRBJ1-3	TGTGCCAGCAGCCCCCACCGACAGATGTACTCTGGAAACACCATATATTTT	CASSPHRQMYSGNTIYF
.	TRBV4-1	TRBD1	TRBJ2-5	TGCGCCAGCAGCCAGGGACAGGGTGCCCTCCAAGAGACCCAGTACTTC	CASSQGQGALQETQYF
.	TRBV5-1	.	TRBJ2-7	TGCGCCAGCAGCTTGGTAGGGGGTGTGTTCTACGAGCAGTACTTC	CASSLVGGVFYEQYF
.	TRBV7-3	TRBD2	TRBJ2-1	TGTGCCAGCAGCTCCCAAGGACGGGGGGATGAGCAGTTCTTC	CASSSQGRGDEQFF
.	TRBV5-7	TRBD1	TRBJ2-7	TGTGCCAGCAGCGCGTGGACAGGGTCGACCTACGAGCAGTACTTC	CASSAWTGSTYEQYF
.	TRBV6-5	.	TRBJ2-7	TGTGCCAGCAGACCGGACAACTACTACGAGCAGTACTTC	CASRPDNYYEQYF
.	TRBV19	TRBD1	TRBJ1-3	TGTGCCAGTAGGCCGAGGGGGCAATTCTCTACTGGAAACACCATATATTTT	CASRPRGQFSTGNTIYF
.	TRBV3-1/TRBV3-2	TRBD2	TRBJ2-2	TGTGCCAGCAGCCACGGACGACTAGCGGGGGACACCGGGGAGCTGTTTTTT	CASSHGRLAGDTGELFF
.	TRBV7-9	.	TRBJ2-5	TGTGCCAGCAGCTTTGGAGGGTACTCGGAGACCCAGTACTTC	CASSFGGYSETQYF
.	TRBV21-1	.	TRBJ1-2	TGTGCCAGCAGCACTTCTAAAAACTATGGCTACACCTTC	CASSTSKNYGYTF
once	TRBV7-3	.	TRBJ1-2	TGTGCCAGCAGCTTACTGGGGGCTAGTGGCTACACCTTC	CASSLLGASGYTF
.	TRBV28	.	TRBJ1-6	TGTGCCAGCAGTCAGCTTCGGGGGGCAGGTGATTCACCCCTCCACTTT	CASSQLRGAGDSPLHF
.	TRBV9	.	TRBJ2-2	TGTGCCAGCAGCGTATGGAGAGATACCGGGGAGCTGTTTTTT	CASSVWRDTGELFF
.	TRBV19	.	TRBJ1-4	TGTGCCAGTAGTATATGGAGACAGGAGAAGCGAGCAAAACTGTTTTTT	CASSIWRQEKRAKLFF
.	TRBV18	.	TRBJ2-3	TGTGCCAGCTCACGAGAAGGGGCTACAGGCGCAGATACGCAGTATTTT	CASSREGATGADTQYF
.	TRBV7-9	.	TRBJ2-7	TGTGCCAGCAGCGCGACCTACGAGCAGTACTTC	CASSATYEQYF
.	TRBV25-1	.	TRBJ1-4	TGTGCCAGCAGTCCCCGTGGGAGAACTAATGAAAAACTGTTTTTT	CASSPRGRTNEKLFF